This T cell receptor beta chain was recovered during a study of blood T cell repertoires in COVID-19. Study information: The origin of the acute and convalescent COVID-19 samples was the United States, Italy and Spain. Nucleic acid was either cDNA or gDNA, and it came from T cells, B-cell-depleted T cells, or PBMCs.

Trimming took 5 bases from V and 6 from J; bases not matched to a gene: 5. The CDR3 extends over 13 amino acids. As handled by the study authors: Reference gene primer amplification yielded estimated nucleated cell counts. Clones were read by immunoSEQ multiplex PCR, and TCRdb kept only the in-frame ones, dropping some. For V, J and clone size, that table is used; D and trimming come from the DNA. This sample has 50,000 to 65,000 clones; 74% occur once, and the top ten carry 28%. The receptor comes from a woman of 80 years or more with acute or convalescent COVID-19. J is TRBJ1-2 and V is TRBV12-3 or TRBV12-4; 8 bases match TRBD1. Sequencing input: peripheral blood. The CDR3, as DNA: TGTGCCAGCAGTGGGGACAGGAAGGATGGCTACACCTTC. Amino acids: CASSGDRKDGYTF.